Given below is one T cell receptor (beta chain) in context. This sample is drawn from a study of blood T cell repertoires in COVID-19. Study-wide background: Sources were T cells, B-cell-depleted T cells, or PBMCs; the material itself was cDNA or gDNA.

Produced via immunoSEQ multiplex PCR; TCRdb's table is partial and in-frame only. The sample lists tens of thousands of clones, roughly four fifths occurring once. The CDR3 length is 15 residues. With 2 bases removed from V and 6 bases from J, the gap between germline ends came to 14 bases. CDR1 is LGHDT and CDR2 is YNNKEL in the germline V gene (reference sequence). The receptor's source is a man in his 70s with acute or convalescent COVID-19. The chain recombines TRBV3-1 (or the pseudogene TRBV3-2) with TRBJ1-5; no clear D. Sequenced: peripheral blood. DNA of the CDR3: TGTGCCAGCAGCCAATTCCCATCTTTCGGTCAGCCCCAGCATTTT. Amino acids: CASSQFPSFGQPQHF.